The 9 T cell receptor beta chains given below trace back to one sample, sequenced in a study of blood T cell repertoires in COVID-19. Sequencing was performed with immunoSEQ multiplex PCR; in TCRdb, only in-frame clones are kept and a portion is missing. Among around 140,000 clones listed, over 80% were seen once. Material for sequencing was peripheral blood. These receptor sequences come from an older man with acute or convalescent COVID-19.

The chain employs TRBV5-1 and TRBJ2-1, with 15 bases fitting TRBD2. V lost 3 bases, J lost 6 bases, and 19 bases stayed unmatched. This CDR3 has 21 amino acids. The germline CDR1 and CDR2 sequences are SGHRS and YFSETQ. The CDR3 is CASSSLMGTSGRPGRGNEQFF. As DNA, the CDR3 is TGCGCCAGCAGCTCCCTTATGGGGACTAGCGGGAGGCCTGGCCGTGGCAATGAGCAGTTCTTC.

The chain employs TRBV5-6 and TRBJ2-3, with 8 bases lining up with TRBD2. The CDR3 is made up of 16 amino acids. The V segment lost 0 bases and the J segment 1 base; nucleotides outside the gene matches: 4. Germline V lookup: CDR1 SGHDT, CDR2 YYEEEE. The CDR3: CASSLVAGGRTDTQYF. CDR3 nucleotides: TGTGCCAGCAGCTTGGTGGCGGGGGGACGCACAGATACGCAGTATTTT.

This sequence joins TRBV5-1 and TRBJ1-6; D is uncertain. The CDR3 has 15 amino acids. The germline V gene has CDR1 SGHRS and CDR2 YFSETQ. The V and J ends lost 0 bases and 5 bases respectively, with 9 bases between them. In DNA form, the CDR3 reads TGCGCCAGCAGCTTGGCCGGTCTGGATAATTCACCCCTCCACTTT. It codes for CASSLAGLDNSPLHF.

The chain joins TRBV27 to TRBJ2-6; tentative D call: TRBD2 (6 bases). The CDR3 has 15 amino acids. Germline CDR1 reads MNHEY; CDR2 reads SMNVEV (reference sequence). Trimming took off 4 bases at V and 1 base at J, with 8 bases between the two ends. Here the CDR3 DNA reads TGTGCCAGCAGTTCGGGGACTTCTGGGGCCAACGTCCTGACTTTC. It encodes CASSSGTSGANVLTF.

Only one count was recorded for this clone. The chain joins TRBV5-1 to TRBJ1-2; 9 bases fit TRBD1. Trimming took 4 bases from V and 8 from J; bases not matched to a gene: 15. The CDR3 has 16 amino acids. Germline values: CDR1 SGHRS, CDR2 YFSETQ. CDR3 sequence: CASSQTGQGSFGGYTF. CDR3 in DNA: TGCGCCAGCAGCCAAACGGGACAGGGCTCATTTGGGGGCTACACCTTC.

V gene TRBV3-1 (or the pseudogene TRBV3-2) combines with J gene TRBJ1-1, with D maybe TRBD1 (6 bases). There are 15 residues in the CDR3. V shed 0 bases and J shed 4 bases, with 12 bases lying between them. The germline V gene has CDR1 LGHDT and CDR2 YNNKEL (reference sequence). CDR3 loop: CASSQEGAVGTEAFF. CDR3 coding DNA: TGTGCCAGCAGCCAAGAGGGGGCGGTGGGCACTGAAGCTTTCTTT.

The CDR3 spells CASSLTGGTTQYF. The CDR3 DNA reads as TGTGCCAGCAGCTTAACGGGGGGCACGACCCAGTACTTC. This rearrangement joins TRBV7-9 to TRBJ2-5, with D possibly being TRBD2 (7 bases). Per germline, CDR1 SEHNR and CDR2 FQNEAQ (reference sequence). Trimming stripped 2 bases from V and 7 bases from J, with 11 bases between. The CDR3 has 13 residues. Using reference TRBV7-9 and TRBJ2-5 for the parts outside the CDR3, the full variable domain is DTGVSQNPRHKITKRGQNVTFRCDPISEHNRLYWYRQTLGQGPEFLTYFQNEAQLEKSRLLSDRFSAERPKGSFSTLEIQRTEQGDSAMYLCASSLTGGTTQYFGPGTRLLVL.

In its sample, this clone was seen once. This chain connects TRBV5-5 to TRBJ1-1; a possible D gene is TRBD1 (5 bases). The CDR3 runs 15 residues. Germline assignment: CDR1 SGHKS and CDR2 YYEKEE (reference sequence). V lost 2 bases and J 4 bases, leaving 15 bases between the germline ends. The CDR3 nucleotides read TGTGCCAGCAGCTTCCTCTGGGGGGGGAGCACTGAAGCTTTCTTT. Residues: CASSFLWGGSTEAFF.

The table lists this clone with a count of one. The chain links TRBV7-9 to TRBJ2-2; possible D gene TRBD2, 6 bases. There are 13 residues in the CDR3. The germline CDR1 and CDR2 sequences are SEHNR and FQNEAQ (reference sequence). Trimming took 3 bases from V and 8 from J, leaving 10 bases between them. CDR3 protein: CASSFTSIGELFF. DNA for the CDR3: TGTGCCAGCAGCTTCACTAGCATAGGGGAGCTGTTTTTT. The variable domain in full, completed from reference TRBV7-9 and TRBJ2-2, reads DTGVSQNPRHKITKRGQNVTFRCDPISEHNRLYWYRQTLGQGPEFLTYFQNEAQLEKSRLLSDRFSAERPKGSFSTLEIQRTEQGDSAMYLCASSFTSIGELFFGEGSRLTVL.